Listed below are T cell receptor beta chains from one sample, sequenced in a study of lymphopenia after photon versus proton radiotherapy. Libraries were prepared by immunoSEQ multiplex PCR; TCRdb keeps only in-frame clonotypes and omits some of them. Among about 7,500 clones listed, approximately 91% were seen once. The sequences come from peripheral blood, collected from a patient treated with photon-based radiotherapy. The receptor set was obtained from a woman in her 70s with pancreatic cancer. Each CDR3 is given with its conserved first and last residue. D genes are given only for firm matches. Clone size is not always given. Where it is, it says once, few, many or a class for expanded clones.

CDR3: CASSTTGTGYSYEQYF
DNA: TGTGCCAGCAGCACCACCGGGACAGGGTACTCCTACGAGCAGTACTTC
J: TRBJ2-7
D: TRBD1
V: TRBV28
size: once

CDR3: CASSSRTGGVFGGYTF
DNA: TGTGCCAGCAGCTCAAGGACAGGGGGGGTCTTTGGCGGCTACACCTTC
J: TRBJ1-2
D: TRBD1
V: TRBV13
size: NA

CDR3: CATRGTENTEAFF
DNA: TGTGCCACCAGGGGGACTGAAAACACTGAAGCTTTCTTT
J: TRBJ1-1
D: TRBD1
V: TRBV6-7
size: NA

CDR3: CANSGEDDSNQPQHF
DNA: TGTGCCAATTCCGGGGAGGACGATAGCAATCAGCCCCAGCATTTT
J: TRBJ1-5
D: NA
V: TRBV7-2
size: NA

CDR3: CASSPGRARNTEAFF
DNA: TGCGCCAGCAGCCCGGGAAGGGCTCGGAACACTGAAGCTTTCTTT
J: TRBJ1-1
D: NA
V: TRBV4-1
size: NA

CDR3: CASSSIGNEQFF
DNA: TGCGCCAGCAGCTCTATCGGCAATGAGCAGTTCTTC
J: TRBJ2-1
D: NA
V: TRBV5-1
size: NA

CDR3: CASSDAGLGGYTF
DNA: TGTGCCAGCAGCGACGCGGGGCTGGGCGGCTACACCTTC
J: TRBJ1-2
D: NA
V: TRBV7-9
size: once

CDR3: CAWSPGQGPQETQYF
DNA: TGTGCCTGGAGTCCAGGACAGGGACCTCAAGAGACCCAGTACTTC
J: TRBJ2-5
D: TRBD1
V: TRBV30
size: NA

CDR3: CATSRDVVSDNEQFF
DNA: TGTGCCACCAGCAGAGATGTCGTGAGCGACAATGAGCAGTTCTTC
J: TRBJ2-1
D: NA
V: TRBV15
size: NA

CDR3: CASSPATYEQYF
DNA: TGTGCCAGCTCACCCGCGACATACGAGCAGTACTTC
J: TRBJ2-7
D: NA
V: TRBV18
size: NA

CDR3: CASSPGTGYRDYGYTF
DNA: TGTGCCAGCAGCCCAGGGACAGGGTATCGTGACTATGGCTACACCTTC
J: TRBJ1-2
D: TRBD1
V: TRBV9
size: NA

CDR3: CASGGLAGGETQYF
DNA: TGTGCCAGCGGAGGACTAGCGGGAGGAGAGACCCAGTACTTC
J: TRBJ2-5
D: TRBD2
V: TRBV11-2
size: NA

CDR3: CATSNKIAGASYNEQFF
DNA: TGTGCCACCAGCAATAAAATAGCGGGAGCCTCCTACAATGAGCAGTTCTTC
J: TRBJ2-1
D: TRBD2
V: TRBV15
size: few

CDR3: CASSHRGAFETQYF
DNA: TGTGCCAGCAGCCACCGGGGAGCTTTCGAGACCCAGTACTTC
J: TRBJ2-5
D: NA
V: TRBV7-9
size: few

CDR3: CASSMGLAGPYKQYF
DNA: TGTGCCAGTAGTATGGGACTAGCGGGCCCCTACAAGCAGTACTTC
J: TRBJ2-7
D: TRBD2
V: TRBV19
size: NA

CDR3: CASSFLLGTDTQYF
DNA: TGTGCCAGCAGTTTTCTATTGGGCACAGATACGCAGTATTTT
J: TRBJ2-3
D: NA
V: TRBV28
size: NA

CDR3: CASARQGAGVSNQPQHF
DNA: TGTGCCAGTGCCAGACAGGGAGCGGGGGTAAGCAATCAGCCCCAGCATTTT
J: TRBJ1-5
D: TRBD1
V: TRBV19
size: NA

CDR3: CAPSAAAHGYTF
DNA: TGTGCCCCCTCCGCAGCCGCACATGGCTACACCTTC
J: TRBJ1-2
D: NA
V: TRBV7-9
size: once

CDR3: CASSQQVSYEQYF
DNA: TGTGCCAGCAGTCAGCAGGTATCCTACGAGCAGTACTTC
J: TRBJ2-7
D: NA
V: TRBV27
size: NA

CDR3: CAISEVSRGDGYTF
DNA: TGTGCCATCAGTGAAGTGTCCAGGGGCGATGGCTACACCTTC
J: TRBJ1-2
D: NA
V: TRBV10-3
size: NA

CDR3: CASSQGTNSYEQYF
DNA: TGTGCCAGCAGCCAAGGGACTAACTCCTACGAGCAGTACTTC
J: TRBJ2-7
D: NA
V: TRBV4-2
size: NA

CDR3: CASNQGGGNQPQHF
DNA: TGTGCCAGTAACCAGGGAGGGGGGAATCAGCCCCAGCATTTT
J: TRBJ1-5
D: NA
V: TRBV19
size: few

CDR3: CASSLNSYEQYF
DNA: TGCGCCAGCAGCTTGAATAGCTACGAGCAGTACTTC
J: TRBJ2-7
D: NA
V: TRBV5-1
size: NA

CDR3: CASSVNGPMGTEAFF
DNA: TGTGCCAGCTCAGTTAACGGGCCCATGGGCACTGAAGCTTTCTTT
J: TRBJ1-1
D: NA
V: TRBV18
size: NA

CDR3: CASSQWSGGVSAKNIQYF
DNA: TGCGCCAGCAGTCAATGGTCCGGGGGGGTCTCCGCCAAAAACATTCAGTACTTC
J: TRBJ2-4
D: TRBD2
V: TRBV23-1
size: NA

CDR3: CTSSQDGRLRTRYGYTF
DNA: TGCACCAGCAGCCAAGACGGCCGACTGCGCACGCGCTATGGCTACACCTTC
J: TRBJ1-2
D: NA
V: TRBV1
size: NA

CDR3: CASKGGARTGELFF
DNA: TGTGCCAGCAAAGGAGGGGCCCGGACCGGGGAGCTGTTTTTT
J: TRBJ2-2
D: NA
V: TRBV27
size: few

CDR3: CASSPGQGAAGELFF
DNA: TGTGCCAGCAGCCCGGGACAGGGGGCTGCCGGGGAGCTGTTTTTT
J: TRBJ2-2
D: TRBD1
V: TRBV14
size: NA

CDR3: CASSFVWGNEQFF
DNA: TGCGCCAGCAGCTTTGTCTGGGGAAATGAGCAGTTCTTC
J: TRBJ2-1
D: NA
V: TRBV5-1
size: NA

CDR3: CASSVEVKEKLFF
DNA: TGTGCCAGCAGTGTGGAGGTAAAGGAAAAACTGTTTTTT
J: TRBJ1-4
D: NA
V: TRBV6-1
size: NA

CDR3: CATSSSHTGGSSYEQYF
DNA: TGTGCCACCAGCAGCTCACACACAGGGGGAAGCTCCTACGAGCAGTACTTC
J: TRBJ2-7
D: TRBD1
V: TRBV15
size: once

CDR3: CASSWASVTDTQYF
DNA: TGTGCCAGCAGCTGGGCTAGCGTCACAGATACGCAGTATTTT
J: TRBJ2-3
D: NA
V: TRBV27
size: once

CDR3: CASSLYPQGGPSGANVLTF
DNA: TGTGCCAGCAGCCTATATCCTCAGGGGGGGCCTTCTGGGGCCAACGTCCTGACTTTC
J: TRBJ2-6
D: NA
V: TRBV11-1
size: once

CDR3: CAISESRRGDASETQYF
DNA: TGTGCCATCAGTGAGTCGCGGAGGGGCGACGCCTCAGAGACCCAGTACTTC
J: TRBJ2-5
D: NA
V: TRBV10-3
size: few

CDR3: CASSQDGLAGGETQYF
DNA: TGCGCCAGCAGCCAAGATGGACTAGCGGGAGGAGAGACCCAGTACTTC
J: TRBJ2-5
D: TRBD2
V: TRBV4-1
size: NA

CDR3: CASSSGGGGLQETQYF
DNA: TGTGCCAGCAGCTCCGGGGGCGGGGGCCTGCAAGAGACCCAGTACTTC
J: TRBJ2-5
D: NA
V: TRBV5-4
size: NA

CDR3: CASSSVRQYTNEKLFF
DNA: TGTGCCAGCAGCTCCGTAAGACAGTATACTAATGAAAAACTGTTTTTT
J: TRBJ1-4
D: NA
V: TRBV11-2
size: NA

CDR3: CASSRWRDGSEAFF
DNA: TGTGCCAGTAGTAGGTGGAGGGATGGTTCTGAAGCTTTCTTT
J: TRBJ1-1
D: NA
V: TRBV19
size: NA

CDR3: CASGAGGVNTGELFF
DNA: TGTGCTAGTGGTGCAGGGGGGGTAAACACCGGGGAGCTGTTTTTT
J: TRBJ2-2
D: NA
V: TRBV12-5
size: NA

CDR3: CASSLESNQPQHF
DNA: TGTGCCAGCAGCTTAGAAAGCAATCAGCCCCAGCATTTT
J: TRBJ1-5
D: NA
V: TRBV5-8
size: once

CDR3: CASSLDRQGAPDEQFF
DNA: TGCGCCAGCAGCCTGGATCGACAGGGGGCGCCAGATGAGCAGTTCTTC
J: TRBJ2-1
D: TRBD1
V: TRBV5-1
size: NA

CDR3: CASSLGGQVGSYTF
DNA: TGTGCCAGCAGCTTAGGTGGGCAGGTGGGGAGCTACACCTTC
J: TRBJ1-2
D: NA
V: TRBV7-2
size: NA

CDR3: CASSASWATTNEKLFF
DNA: TGTGCCAGCAGCGCAAGCTGGGCGACAACTAATGAAAAACTGTTTTTT
J: TRBJ1-4
D: NA
V: TRBV5-6
size: few

CDR3: CASSRDREGGGYTF
DNA: TGCGCCAGCAGCCGTGACAGGGAGGGAGGGGGCTACACCTTC
J: TRBJ1-2
D: TRBD1
V: TRBV5-1
size: NA

CDR3: CASSFGAVYNEQFF
DNA: TGCGCCAGCAGCTTCGGGGCCGTCTACAATGAGCAGTTCTTC
J: TRBJ2-1
D: NA
V: TRBV5-1
size: once

CDR3: CASSLDGSYEQYF
DNA: TGCGCCAGCAGCTTGGACGGTTCCTACGAGCAGTACTTC
J: TRBJ2-7
D: NA
V: TRBV5-1
size: NA

CDR3: CASSPASGSWETQYF
DNA: TGTGCCAGCTCACCAGCTAGCGGGAGTTGGGAGACCCAGTACTTC
J: TRBJ2-5
D: TRBD2
V: TRBV18
size: NA

CDR3: CSVDIRSNYGYTF
DNA: TGCAGCGTTGATATTCGGTCTAACTATGGCTACACCTTC
J: TRBJ1-2
D: NA
V: TRBV29-1
size: NA

CDR3: CASSIQGTDTGELFF
DNA: TGTGCCAGTAGTATCCAGGGGACTGACACCGGGGAGCTGTTTTTT
J: TRBJ2-2
D: NA
V: TRBV19
size: NA

CDR3: CASSFGELFF
DNA: TGTGCCAGCAGCTTCGGGGAGCTGTTTTTT
J: TRBJ2-2
D: NA
V: TRBV7-9
size: NA

CDR3: CASRGDNAGPQHF
DNA: TGTGCCAGCAGGGGGGACAACGCGGGGCCCCAGCATTTT
J: TRBJ1-5
D: NA
V: TRBV7-9
size: NA

CDR3: CASSQDLGYQETQYF
DNA: TGTGCCAGCAGCCAAGACCTTGGGTACCAAGAGACCCAGTACTTC
J: TRBJ2-5
D: NA
V: TRBV4-2
size: NA

CDR3: CASSVTGLRGNTIYF
DNA: TGTGCCAGCAGCGTTACAGGGTTGCGTGGAAACACCATATATTTT
J: TRBJ1-3
D: NA
V: TRBV14
size: NA

CDR3: CASSHGDASYEQYF
DNA: TGCGCCAGCAGCCACGGGGACGCGTCCTACGAGCAGTACTTC
J: TRBJ2-7
D: NA
V: TRBV5-1
size: NA

CDR3: CASSPDGFNEKLFF
DNA: TGTGCCAGCAGCCCGGACGGATTTAATGAAAAACTGTTTTTT
J: TRBJ1-4
D: NA
V: TRBV7-9
size: NA

CDR3: CASSPNPGSGANVLTF
DNA: TGTGCCAGCTCCCCCAATCCCGGCTCTGGGGCCAACGTCCTGACTTTC
J: TRBJ2-6
D: NA
V: TRBV18
size: NA

CDR3: CASSQEKGTPWNEQFF
DNA: TGCGCCAGCAGCCAAGAAAAGGGGACCCCGTGGAATGAGCAGTTCTTC
J: TRBJ2-1
D: NA
V: TRBV4-3
size: NA